This T cell receptor beta chain was recorded in a study of blood T cells in healthy people across ages. General observations from the study: Diversity was estimated from one million T cells, and these estimates were considered underestimates.

This clonotype appeared a few times. Its antigen remains unknown. Using a J-beta primer mix together with a sample-barcoded 5' primer, a second PCR was run for roughly 7 to 12 cycles. Every sample gave at least 3 million paired-end reads containing CDR3. From the 5' RACE reads, TCRdb called clonotypes with MiXCR, one entry per CDR3 protein. The sample shows 1,800,000 or so distinct CDR3 sequences, approximately 40% of them seen only once. The CDR3 totals 17 residues. Trimming took off 1 base at V and 2 bases at J, with 16 bases between the two ends. From germline, CDR1 is LGHNA and CDR2 YSLEER. The specimen was blood. This TCR was sampled from a human donor in good health. This sequence joins TRBV4-3 and TRBJ2-3; D is possibly TRBD1 (5 bases). The CDR3 DNA follows: TGCGCCAGCAGCCAAGCCCCCGGGCGACAGACCACAGATACGCAGTATTTT. It is translated as CASSQAPGRQTTDTQYF.